This T cell receptor beta chain was recorded in a study of blood T cell repertoires in COVID-19. Study as a whole: Spain, Italy and the United States supplied samples that represented acute and convalescent COVID-19. The cDNA or gDNA used as material had been derived from T cells, B-cell-depleted T cells, or PBMCs.

In the original workflow: Nucleated cell counts were estimated from reference gene primer amplification. TCRdb's table, derived via immunoSEQ multiplex PCR, lists solely in-frame clones and lacks some. The V and J calls and the clone size are those of that table, but D and trimming were determined from the DNA. The data contain around 230,000 clones, around 85% of them singletons. V trimming: 1 base; J trimming: 1 base; junction bases outside the gene matches: 6. CDR3 length: 17 amino acids. Germline CDR1 LNHDA, CDR2 SQIVND (reference sequence). The TCR originated in a woman of 80 years or more with acute or convalescent COVID-19. V usage is TRBV19 and J usage is TRBJ1-3; 8 bases agree with TRBD1. Sequencing was performed on peripheral blood. The CDR3 bases are TGTGCCAGTAGTATAGTCCAGGGGGCACGGTCTGGAAACACCATATATTTT. Protein sequence: CASSIVQGARSGNTIYF.